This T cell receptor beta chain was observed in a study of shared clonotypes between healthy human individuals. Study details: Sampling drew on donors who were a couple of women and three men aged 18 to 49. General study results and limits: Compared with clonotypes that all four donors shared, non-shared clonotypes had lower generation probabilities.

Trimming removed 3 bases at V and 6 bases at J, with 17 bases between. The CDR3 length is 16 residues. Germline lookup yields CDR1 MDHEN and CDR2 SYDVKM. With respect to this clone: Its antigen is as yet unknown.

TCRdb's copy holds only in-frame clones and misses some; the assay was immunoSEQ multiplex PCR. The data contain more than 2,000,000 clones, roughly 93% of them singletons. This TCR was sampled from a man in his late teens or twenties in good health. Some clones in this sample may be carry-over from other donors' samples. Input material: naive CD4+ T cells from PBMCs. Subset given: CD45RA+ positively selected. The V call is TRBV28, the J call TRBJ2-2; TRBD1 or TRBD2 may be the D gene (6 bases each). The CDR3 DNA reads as TGTGCCAGCAGTTTTCGGGCGGGACAATCGCCCGGGGAGCTGTTTTTT. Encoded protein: CASSFRAGQSPGELFF.